Each of the 23 T cell receptor beta chains below was sequenced from the same sample in a study of OX40 agonist ivuxolimab in advanced cancers. Assay used: immunoSEQ multiplex PCR; TCRdb lists only in-frame clones, some missing. This table has 65,000 to 85,000 clones, about 86% appearing once. Sequencing was performed on CD4+ or CD8+ T cells sorted from blood, taken in a trial of the OX40 agonist ivuxolimab. The origin of the receptors is an adult with an advanced solid tumor such as melanoma, head and neck, liver or kidney cancer.

The J gene is TRBJ2-5, the V gene TRBV7-3, with 7 nucleotides matching TRBD1. The CDR3 contains 13 residues. The ends lost 4 bases at V and 5 bases at J; junction bases unmatched: 4. CDR1 is SGHTA, CDR2 FQGTGA, per germline. The CDR3 loop reads CASSSGQVETQYF. The CDR3 nucleotides are TGTGCCAGCAGCTCCGGACAGGTGGAGACCCAGTACTTC.

On this clone: This CDR3 is also generated by other DNA sequences in the sample. This rearrangement joins TRBV4-2 to TRBJ2-7, with 9 bases fitting TRBD2. Germline lookup yields CDR1 LGHNA and CDR2 YNFKEQ. Trimming cost V 3 bases and J 2 bases; bases outside gene matches: 2. The CDR3 spans 14 residues. CDR3 coding DNA: TGTGCCAGCAGCCAGCCTAGCGGGGCCTACGAGCAGTACTTC. Protein: CASSQPSGAYEQYF.

The V call is TRBV5-1, the J call TRBJ2-2; 14 nucleotides match TRBD2. Germline values: CDR1 SGHRS, CDR2 YFSETQ. This CDR3 region has 18 residues. J lost 6 bases, V lost 4 bases, and 11 bases had no gene match. The CDR3 spells CASSPKTSGGAWPGELFF. Here the CDR3 DNA reads TGCGCCAGCAGCCCGAAGACTAGCGGGGGGGCCTGGCCCGGGGAGCTGTTTTTT.

The J gene is TRBJ1-5, the V gene TRBV7-2, with D possibly matching TRBD1 (5 bases). CDR3 length: 16 residues. The V gene's germline CDR1 is SGHTA and CDR2 FQGNSA. V was clipped by 1 base and J by 1 base, with 11 bases between them. The DNA for the CDR3 is TGTGCCAGCAGCTTAGGCGGCAGGGTGAGCAATCAGCCCCAGCATTTT. It codes for CASSLGGRVSNQPQHF.

The chain has TRBV19 and TRBJ1-6; the match to TRBD1 covers 9 bases. The CDR3 spans 16 residues. The junction had 3 bases not matched to a gene; V was cut back by 6 bases and J by 0 bases. Germline assignment: CDR1 LNHDA and CDR2 SQIVND (reference sequence). CDR3 region: CASRQGASSYNSPLHF. CDR3 DNA: TGTGCCAGTAGACAGGGGGCAAGCTCCTATAATTCACCCCTCCACTTT.

The rearrangement joins TRBV19 to TRBJ2-7; D is undetermined. Germline CDR1 and CDR2: LNHDA and SQIVND (reference sequence). Trimming left V 4 bases short and J 6 bases short, with 13 bases between. The CDR3 contains 13 residues. The CDR3 nucleotides are TGTGCCAGTAGTAGAGGCTACTACATCGAGCAGTACTTC. Its translation is CASSRGYYIEQYF.

The chain couples TRBV6-5 to TRBJ1-2; perhaps TRBD1 as D (5 bases). V dropped 7 bases and J dropped 4 bases, with 19 bases sitting between them. The germline CDR1 and CDR2 sequences are MNHEY and SVGAGI. The CDR3 consists of 15 residues. CDR3 in amino acids: CASTTSGTGSYGYTF. The CDR3 nucleotides are TGTGCCAGCACCACCTCCGGGACTGGCTCCTATGGCTACACCTTC.

This rearrangement joins TRBV28 to TRBJ1-2; D ambiguous. V lost 6 bases and J lost 3, with 14 bases in between. Germline V gives CDR1 MDHEN, CDR2 SYDVKM. The CDR3 runs to 14 residues. The CDR3 reads CASRSLGSDYGYTF. The CDR3 region has the DNA TGTGCCAGCAGATCCCTCGGCAGCGACTATGGCTACACCTTC.

The V and J genes are TRBV9 and TRBJ2-7, with 7 positions matching TRBD1. There are 15 residues in the CDR3. V shed 2 bases and J 4 bases; nucleotides not matched to a gene: 9. Germline V gene sequence: CDR1 SGDLS, CDR2 YYNGEE. The CDR3 DNA reads TGTGCCAGCAGCGTCGGTTTAGGGACAGCTTACGAGCAGTACTTC. It is translated as CASSVGLGTAYEQYF.

The chain recombines TRBV9 with TRBJ2-5; TRBD1 might be the D (5 bases). Trimming left V 1 base short and J 3 bases short, with 10 bases between. Germline V gene lookup returns CDR1 SGDLS and CDR2 YYNGEE. This CDR3 spans 14 amino acids. In DNA, the CDR3 is TGTGCCAGCAGCGTACGGCAGGGTAAAGAGACCCAGTACTTC. As protein: CASSVRQGKETQYF.

V gene TRBV30 combines with J gene TRBJ1-3; 7 bases map to TRBD1. The germline V gene has CDR1 GTSNPN and CDR2 SVGIG (reference sequence). The CDR3 runs to 14 residues. V gave up 5 bases and J gave up 4 bases; unmatched junction bases: 8. The chain's CDR3 is CAWDRAQKGNTIYF. The CDR3 nucleotides read TGTGCCTGGGACAGGGCTCAGAAAGGAAACACCATATATTTT.

The rearrangement links TRBV25-1 to TRBJ1-1; 7 nucleotides agree with TRBD1. V lost 2 bases and J lost 3; bases outside the gene matches: 6. Germline assignment: CDR1 MGHDK and CDR2 SYGVNS. This CDR3 is 15 amino acids long. CDR3 sequence (DNA): TGTGCCAGCAGTGAAAGGGCGACAGGGCACACTGAAGCTTTCTTT. This gives the protein CASSERATGHTEAFF.

The genes are TRBV6-5 and TRBJ2-7, with 8 bases lining up with TRBD1. The V segment lost 5 bases and the J segment 6 bases; nucleotides outside the gene matches: 9. This CDR3 has 14 amino acids. Per the germline V gene, CDR1 is MNHEY and CDR2 is SVGAGI. The chain's CDR3 is CASSLGTGIIEQYF. The CDR3 DNA reads TGTGCCAGCAGTCTCGGGACAGGTATAATCGAGCAGTACTTC.

The chain links TRBV28 to TRBJ1-4; D remains ambiguous. CDR1 MDHEN and CDR2 SYDVKM come from the germline V gene. The CDR3 length is 16 residues. The ends were cut back, 6 bases at V and 4 bases at J, with 18 bases in the middle. The CDR3 region is CASREEPMNRNEKLFF. CDR3 DNA sequence: TGTGCCAGCAGAGAGGAACCTATGAATCGTAATGAAAAACTGTTTTTT.

The V and J genes are TRBV30 and TRBJ1-2, with D maybe TRBD1 (5 bases). Trimming pared 0 bases from V and 4 bases from J, leaving 15 bases between. The CDR3 has 15 residues. Germline loops: CDR1 GTSNPN, CDR2 SVGIG (reference sequence). The CDR3 coding sequence is TGTGCCTGGAGTGTACAAAACAGGCCCTTCTATGGCTACACCTTC. Its translation: CAWSVQNRPFYGYTF.

The rearrangement joins TRBV21-1 to TRBJ2-7. TRBV21-1 is shown as a pseudogene. CDR3 length: 14 amino acids. Written as DNA, the CDR3 is TGTGCCAGCAGCAAAGGCACAAAGGCCTACGAGCAGTACTTC. It is translated as CASSKGTKAYEQYF.

The CDR3, as DNA: TGCGCCAGCAGCCAAGAACGGGGCGGTCCCTCTGGGGCCAACGTCCTGACTTTC. This codes for CASSQERGGPSGANVLTF. J is TRBJ2-6 and V is TRBV4-3; D possibly matches TRBD1 or TRBD2 (5 bases each). The CDR3 runs to 18 residues. Trimming took 0 bases from V and 0 from J, leaving 12 bases between them. CDR1 and CDR2 (germline): LGHNA, YSLEER.

The chain links TRBV6-5 to TRBJ2-2; a possible D gene is TRBD2 (6 bases). This CDR3 region has 16 residues. The germline V and J ends were trimmed by 2 bases and 3 bases, with 13 bases remaining between them. Germline CDR1 is MNHEY and CDR2 is SVGAGI. CDR3 sequence: CASSYRPSAHTGELFF. CDR3 nucleotide sequence: TGTGCCAGCAGTTACCGCCCTAGCGCGCACACCGGGGAGCTGTTTTTT.

The rearrangement uses TRBV12-5 and TRBJ2-5; 7 positions match TRBD1. The J call is in doubt because the DNA end fits TRBJ2-7 better. The CDR3 sequence is 15 residues long. Germline assignment: CDR1 LGHNT and CDR2 FRNRAP. The CDR3 nucleotides are TGTGCTAGTGGTTTAGGGGGACAGACCTCCTACGAGCAGTACTTC. Amino acid sequence: CASGLGGQTSYEQYF.

V is TRBV14 and J is TRBJ1-4, with D possibly TRBD1 on 5 matching bases. This CDR3 has 16 residues. Trimming removed 3 bases from V and 3 bases from J, with 14 bases in between. CDR1 and CDR2 (germline): SGHDN, FVKESK. DNA of the CDR3: TGTGCCAGCAGCCACCGCTGGGGGGAAGCTAATGAAAAACTGTTTTTT. It encodes CASSHRWGEANEKLFF.

CDR3 protein: CASSLARHEQFF. In DNA form, the CDR3 reads TGTGCCAGCAGCTTAGCGAGACATGAGCAGTTCTTC. The chain links TRBV7-2 to TRBJ2-1; D not certain. V was pared by 0 bases and J by 8 bases, with 5 bases between. Germline CDR1 is SGHTA and CDR2 is FQGNSA. The CDR3 loop spans 12 amino acids. The full variable domain, completed using reference TRBV7-2 and TRBJ2-1, is GAGVSQSPSNKVTEKGKDVELRCDPISGHTALYWYRQSLGQGLEFLIYFQGNSAPDKSGLPSDRFSAERTGGSVSTLTIQRTQQEDSAVYLCASSLARHEQFFGPGTRLTVL.

V is TRBV20-1 and J is TRBJ1-4; D is unclear. The CDR3 is 10 residues long. Germline V lookup: CDR1 DFQATT, CDR2 SNEGSKA (reference sequence). V was cut by 6 bases and J by 4 bases, with 3 bases left in between. The DNA of the CDR3 is TGCAGTGCGATTAATGAAAAACTGTTTTTT. Translated: CSAINEKLFF.

This clone occurred a few times. The V and J genes are TRBV27 and TRBJ2-3; TRBD1 matches at 11 bases. Germline-derived CDR1 and CDR2 are MNHEY and SMNVEV (reference sequence). V lost 2 bases, J lost 6 bases, and 4 bases stayed unmatched. The CDR3 contains 15 residues. DNA for the CDR3: TGTGCCAGCAGTTTAGGGGACAGGGGGGGGGATACGCAGTATTTT. Translating it yields CASSLGDRGGDTQYF.